Following are 25 T cell receptor beta chains from one sample sequenced in a study of identical twins. TCRdb analysed the 5' RACE reads with MiXCR anew, one entry per CDR3 protein. Found here are roughly 260,000 distinct CDR3 sequences, around 15% of them singletons; the top ten hold about 9%. The sample was memory (CD45RO+) T cells sorted from blood. All receptors come from a woman between 18 and 29 years old in good health.

This clonotype was observed a few times. V is TRBV2 and J is TRBJ1-1, with D unresolved. V shed 7 bases and J shed 4 bases, with 10 bases lying between them. This CDR3 has 12 residues. Germline CDR1 and CDR2: SNHLY and FYNNEI. Here the CDR3 reads CASNKGSTEAFF. The CDR3 DNA reads TGTGCCAGCAATAAGGGTAGCACTGAAGCTTTCTTT. Filled out from reference TRBV2 and TRBJ1-1, the complete variable domain reads EPEVTQTPSHQVTQMGQEVILRCVPISNHLYFYWYRQILGQKVEFLVSFYNNEISEKSEIFDDQFSVERPDGSNFTLKIRSTKLEDSAMYFCASNKGSTEAFFGQGTRLTVV.

This chain connects TRBV27 to TRBJ1-6; D not certain. Between the trimmed V and J ends, which lost 8 bases and 13 bases, there was a span of 15 bases. Looked up from germline, CDR1 is MNHEY and CDR2 is SMNVEV (reference sequence). This CDR3 is built from 12 residues. CDR3 in amino acids: CASSEARRPLHF. The CDR3 DNA sequence: TGTGCCAGCTCCGAGGCAAGGCGGCCCCTCCACTTT.

This chain uses TRBV7-2 with TRBJ2-1; 9 bases are shared with TRBD2. CDR3 length: 16 residues. V shed 4 bases, J shed 1 base, and the junction held 5 bases outside the gene matches. Per germline, CDR1 SGHTA and CDR2 FQGNSA. The CDR3 is CASSSLAGRSYNEQFF. CDR3 bases: TGTGCCAGCAGCTCCCTAGCGGGGAGGTCCTACAATGAGCAGTTCTTC.

This clonotype was seen a few times. The V call is TRBV5-1, the J call TRBJ2-3; the match to TRBD2 covers 9 bases. V was pared by 5 bases and J by 3 bases, with 4 bases of the junction left unmatched. CDR3 length: 14 amino acids. Germline lookup yields CDR1 SGHRS and CDR2 YFSETQ. In nucleotides, the CDR3 is TGCGCCAGCAGGTTAGCGGGAGAAACAGATACGCAGTATTTT. Its protein is CASRLAGETDTQYF.

Ten or more counts support this clonotype. The CDR3 region is CARQAGEQFF. In DNA, the CDR3 is TGTGCCAGACAAGCGGGAGAGCAGTTCTTC. This chain uses TRBV6-4 with TRBJ2-1, with 7 bases that match TRBD2. Looked up from germline, CDR1 is MRHNA and CDR2 is SNTAGT. Losses at the gene ends were 9 bases for V and 10 bases for J; bases not matched to a gene: 3. This CDR3 spans 10 amino acids.

The V call is TRBV6-4, the J call TRBJ2-1; D may be TRBD2 (5 bases). The V end lost 3 bases, the J end lost 4 bases, and 10 bases lay between the germline ends. The germline V gene has CDR1 MRHNA and CDR2 SNTAGT. This CDR3 is 14 amino acids long. DNA of the CDR3: TGTGCCAGCAGTGAGAGCGGCAGGTACAATGAGCAGTTCTTC. Protein sequence: CASSESGRYNEQFF.

This clonotype was recorded a few times. The J gene is TRBJ2-2, the V gene TRBV19, with D hard to call. This CDR3 is built from 14 residues. CDR1 and CDR2 (germline): LNHDA, SQIVND (reference sequence). V lost 5 bases, J lost 0 bases, and 7 bases lay in between. The CDR3 nucleotides are TGTGCCAGTAGTCAGGAGTCGAACACCGGGGAGCTGTTTTTT. Protein product: CASSQESNTGELFF.

This clonotype showed up many times. The genes are TRBV12-3 or TRBV12-4 and TRBJ2-3, with TRBD2 matching 13 bases. The CDR3 runs 16 residues. V was pared by 3 bases and J by 10 bases, with 10 bases of the junction left unmatched. The CDR3 bases are TGTGCCAGCAGTTTTCCCCGAGGACTAGCGGGGGATGCGCAGTATTTT. Translating gives CASSFPRGLAGDAQYF.

This clonotype was recorded a few times. The rearrangement uses TRBV12-3 or TRBV12-4 and TRBJ2-3; 8 bases agree with TRBD2. This CDR3 spans 11 amino acids. The ends lost 8 bases at V and 8 bases at J; junction bases unmatched: 3. In nucleotides, the CDR3 is TGTGCCAGCGGGGCGGGGGGTACGCAGTATTTT. Translating gives CASGAGGTQYF.

A few counts support this clonotype. This sequence joins TRBV5-1 and TRBJ1-2, with D maybe TRBD1 (5 bases). The germline V gene encodes CDR1 SGHRS and CDR2 YFSETQ. The V end was cut by 4 bases, the J end by 4 bases, with 14 bases between. This CDR3 is built from 14 residues. Written as DNA, the CDR3 is TGCGCCAGCAGCCCGGGGGACCAGTCCTATGGCTACACCTTC. Amino acid sequence: CASSPGDQSYGYTF.

This clonotype occurred many times. This chain connects TRBV6-6 to TRBJ2-2, with no clear D. The CDR3 is 13 amino acids. Trimming left V 6 bases short and J 0 bases short, with 5 bases between. The germline V gene encodes CDR1 MNHNY and CDR2 SVGAGI (reference sequence). The CDR3 region is CASRNTNTGELFF. The CDR3 region has the DNA TGTGCCAGCAGAAACACGAACACCGGGGAGCTGTTTTTT.

V gene TRBV2 combines with J gene TRBJ2-1, with D perhaps assigned TRBD1 or TRBD2 (5 bases each). CDR3 length: 15 amino acids. V was trimmed by 8 bases and J by 2 bases, leaving 16 bases between them. CDR1 and CDR2 (germline): SNHLY, FYNNEI. The CDR3 bases are TGTGCCAGCGCGAGAGGGGCCCCGGCCTACAATGAGCAGTTCTTC. Its protein is CASARGAPAYNEQFF.

Many counts were recorded for this clonotype. The CDR3 protein is CASRPSSGGTDTQYF. Here the CDR3 DNA reads TGTGCCAGCCGACCGTCTAGCGGGGGGACGGATACGCAGTATTTT. The chain has TRBV7-9 and TRBJ2-3; 11 bases line up with TRBD2. The CDR3 consists of 15 residues. Germline-derived CDR1 and CDR2 are SEHNR and FQNEAQ (reference sequence). The V and J ends lost 8 bases and 6 bases, in that order; junction bases with no gene match: 10.

The J gene is TRBJ1-4, the V gene TRBV6-1; D is possibly TRBD1 (6 bases). Trimming took off 6 bases at V and 10 bases at J, with 18 bases between the two ends. Germline CDR1 is MNHNS and CDR2 is SASEGT. The CDR3 consists of 14 residues. CDR3 in amino acids: CASSTHREWSKLFF. Here the CDR3 DNA reads TGTGCCAGCAGCACTCACAGGGAGTGGTCAAAACTGTTTTTT.

This clonotype was counted many times. The gene calls are TRBV20-1 and TRBJ2-1; D gene unclear. Germline lookup yields CDR1 DFQATT and CDR2 SNEGSKA (reference sequence). This CDR3 comprises 15 residues. V lost 8 bases and J lost 0, with 17 bases in between. This CDR3 reads CSHMNGESSYNEQFF. The CDR3 DNA follows: TGCAGTCATATGAATGGAGAGAGCTCCTACAATGAGCAGTTCTTC.

This clonotype was recorded a few times. The DNA of the CDR3 is TGTGCCAGCAGCTTAGAGGGGCGAAGCTCCTACGAGCAGTACTTC. It is translated as CASSLEGRSSYEQYF. The genes are TRBV11-3 and TRBJ2-7; TRBD1 might be the D (5 bases). CDR1 SGHNT and CDR2 YENEEA come from the germline V gene. The CDR3 is made up of 15 amino acids. Trimming left V 0 bases short and J 0 bases short, with 9 bases between.

As concerns this clonotype: The junction and the germline gene differ at one end; a read error may be behind it. The chain uses TRBV5-1 and TRBJ2-1, with D possibly TRBD2 on 6 matching bases. This CDR3 is 14 amino acids long. The germline V gene has CDR1 SGHRS and CDR2 YFSETQ. The CDR3 protein is CASTLGTAGNERFF. CDR3 bases: TGCGCCAGCACCCTCGGGACTGCCGGAAATGAGCGGTTCTTC.

This chain connects TRBV20-1 to TRBJ2-3; unclear D gene. The ends were cut back, 6 bases at V and 6 bases at J, with 10 bases in the middle. The CDR3 is made up of 11 amino acids. Germline lookup yields CDR1 DFQATT and CDR2 SNEGSKA (reference sequence). The CDR3, as DNA: TGCAGTGCCCAGAACGTGGATACGCAGTATTTT. Protein sequence: CSAQNVDTQYF.

As regards this clonotype: This likely comes from a read error, as the CDR3 has no conserved phenylalanine or tryptophan at its end. V is TRBV2 and J is TRBJ2-3; D unresolved. Germline V lookup: CDR1 SNHLY, CDR2 FYNNEI. The ends were cut back, 8 bases at V and 1 base at J, with 7 bases in the middle. The CDR3 loop spans 12 amino acids. CDR3 residues: CASARGTDTQYS. CDR3 nucleotides: TGTGCCAGCGCAAGGGGCACAGATACGCAGTATTCT.

This clonotype has just one count. The rearrangement joins TRBV20-1 to TRBJ2-3, with TRBD2 matching 7 bases. Per germline, CDR1 DFQATT and CDR2 SNEGSKA (reference sequence). This CDR3 comprises 14 residues. J gave up 0 bases and V 2 bases, and 2 bases lay outside the gene matches. CDR3 DNA: TGCAGTGCTAGACTAGCGGTTAGCACAGATACGCAGTATTTT. It specifies CSARLAVSTDTQYF.

This chain joins TRBV27 and TRBJ1-6, with a possible D match to TRBD1 (5 bases). V was pared by 5 bases and J by 5 bases, with 10 bases between. CDR3 length: 14 residues. Germline values: CDR1 MNHEY, CDR2 SMNVEV (reference sequence). The CDR3 is CASSRRQNNSPLHF. CDR3 DNA: TGTGCCAGCAGTCGTAGACAGAATAATTCACCCCTCCACTTT.

This clonotype has only a few counts. This sequence joins TRBV2 and TRBJ1-1, with 8 bases fitting TRBD1. CDR1 and CDR2 from the germline V gene are SNHLY and FYNNEI. The junction had 10 bases not matched to a gene; V was cut back by 6 bases and J by 1 base. This CDR3 region has 16 residues. The CDR3 bases are TGTGCCAGCAGAAGAGGACAGGGTTTAGGGAACACTGAAGCTTTCTTT. Its protein product is CASRRGQGLGNTEAFF.

The rearrangement uses TRBV5-8 and TRBJ2-1; D gene unclear. The CDR3 is 13 amino acids. The V end was cut by 5 bases, the J end by 1 base, with 7 bases between. Per the germline V gene, CDR1 is SGHTS and CDR2 is YDEGEE. The CDR3: CASRESSYNEQFF. DNA of the CDR3: TGTGCCAGCAGAGAGTCTTCCTACAATGAGCAGTTCTTC.

This clonotype was detected only a few times. The chain uses TRBV27 and TRBJ2-2, with TRBD2 matching 10 bases. The CDR3 spans 15 residues. V lost 6 bases, J lost 3 bases, and 4 bases stayed unmatched. Per germline, CDR1 MNHEY and CDR2 SMNVEV (reference sequence). The CDR3 nucleotides read TGTGCCAGCAGCACTAGCGGGATGTACACCGGGGAGCTGTTTTTT. This sequence encodes CASSTSGMYTGELFF.

A few counts support this clonotype. The chain joins TRBV9 to TRBJ2-7; D not resolved. Germline CDR1 SGDLS, CDR2 YYNGEE. The CDR3 length is 12 residues. Trimming pared 1 base from V and 5 bases from J, leaving 7 bases between. The CDR3 reads CASSVTDHEQYF. CDR3 DNA sequence: TGTGCCAGCAGCGTAACGGACCACGAGCAGTACTTC.